This TCR beta chain was found in a study of blood T cell repertoires in COVID-19. Background on the study: T cells, B-cell-depleted T cells, or PBMCs supplied cDNA or gDNA.

The CDR3 covers 13 residues. The V and J ends lost 7 bases and 4 bases, in that order; junction bases with no gene match: 2. Germline lookup yields CDR1 SGHTA and CDR2 FQGNSA. Cohorts were determined from participant-reported clinical history. Per the original methods: Reference gene primers were amplified, and this amplification served to estimate nucleated cell counts. Sequenced by immunoSEQ multiplex PCR; TCRdb stores in-frame clones only, minus some. Clone size and the V and J calls come from that table; the DNA yielded D and trimming. The sample has fewer than 250,000 clones, roughly 90% seen once.

The material sequenced was PBMCs or T cells enriched from blood (not recorded which). The chain employs TRBV7-2 and TRBJ2-3; 10 positions agree with TRBD2. The receptor was isolated from a woman aged 30 to 39 with acute COVID-19. The CDR3 sequence: CASKRGGADTQYF. Written as DNA, the CDR3 is TGTGCCAGCAAGCGGGGGGGTGCAGATACGCAGTATTTT.